A single sample gave rise to the 26 T cell receptor beta chains below, sequenced in a study of identical twins. MiXCR was run by TCRdb on the 5' RACE reads, yielding one entry per CDR3 protein. The data show about 660,000 distinct CDR3 sequences, with 8.6% seen just once and about 0.98% held by the top ten. This sample also appeared in a second study, on yellow fever vaccine responses in identical twins.

The sample taken for sequencing was PBMCs. These receptors originate from a woman aged 18-29 years in good health.

The V call is TRBV20-1, the J call TRBJ2-4; D perhaps matches TRBD1 (5 bases). With 1 base removed from V and 8 bases from J, the gap between germline ends came to 12 bases. The CDR3 loop spans 13 amino acids. Germline V gene data show CDR1 as DFQATT and CDR2 as SNEGSKA (reference sequence). The DNA of the CDR3 is TGCAGTGCTAGAGCGGTAGAACAGGACATTCAGTACTTC. Its protein is CSARAVEQDIQYF.

This clonotype was found many times. The chain recombines TRBV12-3 or TRBV12-4 with TRBJ2-2; no clear D gene. Between the trimmed V and J ends, which lost 7 bases and 8 bases, there was a span of 20 bases. This CDR3 has 15 residues. In DNA form, the CDR3 reads TGTGCCAGCAAACCGTCTGGCACTAAGGCAGGGGAGCTGTTTTTT. Its protein is CASKPSGTKAGELFF.

This chain uses TRBV6-5 with TRBJ2-3; maybe TRBD2 (7 bases). Germline CDR1 MNHEY, CDR2 SVGAGI. V was trimmed by 4 bases and J by 1 base, leaving 18 bases between them. CDR3 length: 17 amino acids. The DNA of the CDR3 is TGTGCCAGCAGTTTTCATATTGGCGGGGGCGGCACAGATACGCAGTATTTT. It translates to CASSFHIGGGGTDTQYF.

This clonotype was detected once. This sequence joins TRBV30 and TRBJ2-5; 11 bases align to TRBD2. V lost 0 bases and J lost 4; bases outside the gene matches: 4. The V gene's germline CDR1 is GTSNPN and CDR2 SVGIG (reference sequence). The CDR3 length is 15 residues. CDR3 DNA: TGTGCCTGGAGTGTCGGTAGCGGGAGGGGAGAGACCCAGTACTTC. It encodes CAWSVGSGRGETQYF.

This clonotype was counted a few times. This chain connects TRBV6-2 or TRBV6-3 to TRBJ2-5, with a weak D call TRBD1 (6 bases). CDR1 is MNHEY, CDR2 SVGEGT, per germline. The CDR3 has 12 residues. V lost 8 bases and J lost 5, with 12 bases in between. The CDR3 is CASGGQVETQYF. The CDR3 region has the DNA TGTGCCAGCGGGGGCCAAGTCGAGACCCAGTACTTC.

The V gene is TRBV20-1, the J gene TRBJ1-6, with D unclear. V was shortened by 0 bases and J by 7 bases, with 7 bases between the two germline ends. The CDR3 extends over 13 amino acids. CDR1 is DFQATT and CDR2 is SNEGSKA in the germline V gene (reference sequence). This chain's CDR3 is CSARDKGNSPLHF. Here the CDR3 DNA reads TGCAGTGCTAGAGATAAAGGGAATTCACCCCTCCACTTT.

This clonotype has a handful of counts. The chain recombines TRBV7-2 with TRBJ2-3, with D unclear. Trimming removed 1 base at V and 4 bases at J, with 6 bases between. This CDR3 spans 13 amino acids. Per the germline V gene, CDR1 is SGHTA and CDR2 is FQGNSA. The CDR3 here is CTSSLGPSDTQYF. The DNA for the CDR3 is TGTACCAGCAGCTTAGGTCCCTCAGATACGCAGTATTTT.

This clonotype was counted ten times or more. This chain uses TRBV12-3 or TRBV12-4 with TRBJ1-5; perhaps TRBD1 as D (6 bases). The CDR3 has 14 residues. Trimming removed 6 bases from V and 4 bases from J, with 13 bases in between. The CDR3 bases are TGTGCCAGCAGGCTAGGGGGGGCGAATCAGCCCCAGCATTTT. The encoded protein is CASRLGGANQPQHF.

The DNA for the CDR3 is TGTGCCACCAGCAGAGATGGGGCAGGTCAGAACTATGGCTACACCTTC. Protein: CATSRDGAGQNYGYTF. This sequence joins TRBV15 and TRBJ1-2; possible D gene TRBD1, 5 bases. Germline values: CDR1 LNHNV, CDR2 YYDKDF (reference sequence). Trimming stripped 0 bases from V and 2 bases from J, with 13 bases between. The CDR3 runs 16 residues.

The gene calls are TRBV7-9 and TRBJ2-1; no clear D. CDR3 size: 11 residues. Trimming shortened V by 1 base and J by 10 bases, and 5 bases separated the two germline ends. CDR1 and CDR2 (germline): SEHNR, FQNEAQ (reference sequence). CDR3 bases: TGTGCCAGCAGCTTAGTACAGGAGCAGTTCTTC. Protein sequence: CASSLVQEQFF.

This clonotype was found many times. V is TRBV5-5 and J is TRBJ2-3, with TRBD2 identical over 8 bases. Germline V gene lookup returns CDR1 SGHKS and CDR2 YYEKEE (reference sequence). The CDR3 runs to 12 residues. Trimming removed 4 bases from V and 8 bases from J; junction bases left unmatched: 3. In DNA, the CDR3 is TGTGCCAGCAGCCCAGCGGGGGTTACGCAGTATTTT. Its translation is CASSPAGVTQYF.

This sequence joins TRBV18 and TRBJ2-1; 11 positions match TRBD2. The CDR3 runs 17 residues. Germline lookup yields CDR1 KGHSH and CDR2 LQKENI. The V and J ends lost 5 bases and 5 bases, in that order; junction bases with no gene match: 11. The CDR3 loop reads CASSSTTLAGGDNEQFF. In DNA form, the CDR3 reads TGTGCCAGCTCATCAACGACCCTAGCGGGGGGCGACAATGAGCAGTTCTTC.

J is TRBJ2-7 and V is TRBV12-5, with 8 bases matching TRBD1. Unmatched junction bases numbered 5, after V lost 1 base and J lost 0 bases. The CDR3 runs to 16 residues. Germline lookup yields CDR1 LGHNT and CDR2 FRNRAP. CDR3 in DNA: TGTGCTAGTGGTTTGGGCGGACAGGGAAGCTCCTACGAGCAGTACTTC. Its translation: CASGLGGQGSSYEQYF.

This clonotype has more than one count but fewer than ten. The chain couples TRBV28 to TRBJ2-7; TRBD1 is a possible D gene (6 bases). Trimming left V 8 bases short and J 0 bases short, with 17 bases between. Germline CDR1 is MDHEN and CDR2 is SYDVKM. CDR3 length: 15 amino acids. In DNA form, the CDR3 reads TGTGCCAGCCAACCTTGGACAGTCCTCTCCTACGAGCAGTACTTC. This sequence encodes CASQPWTVLSYEQYF.

This clonotype showed up just a few times. The chain employs TRBV10-3 and TRBJ1-1, with D possibly matching TRBD1 (6 bases). The CDR3 contains 14 residues. CDR1 and CDR2 from the germline V gene are ENHRY and SYGVKD. V was pared by 0 bases and J by 5 bases, with 10 bases between. DNA of the CDR3: TGTGCCATCAGTGAGTCGGGGGCCAGGACTGAAGCTTTCTTT. Translating gives CAISESGARTEAFF.

This clonotype has ten or more counts. V usage is TRBV5-1 and J usage is TRBJ2-7, with 10 bases aligning to TRBD1. The germline V gene has CDR1 SGHRS and CDR2 YFSETQ. The CDR3 spans 15 residues. V lost 4 bases, J lost 0 bases, and 4 bases stayed unmatched. The CDR3 here is CASSVTGGSSYEQYF. The CDR3 DNA sequence: TGCGCCAGCAGCGTGACAGGGGGCAGCTCCTACGAGCAGTACTTC.

As concerns this clonotype: Mismatch with germline at one junction end may stem from a read error. The chain has TRBV28 and TRBJ2-1; maybe TRBD1 (5 bases). The CDR3 sequence is 13 residues long. Germline V CDR1 and CDR2: MDHEN, SYDVKM. The CDR3: CASSLDRYIEQFF. In DNA form, the CDR3 reads TGTGCCAGCAGCCTCGACAGATACATTGAGCAGTTCTTC.

This clonotype has at least ten counts. This sequence joins TRBV29-1 and TRBJ2-4; 8 nucleotides match TRBD1. CDR1 SQVTM and CDR2 ANQGSEA come from the germline V gene. There are 15 residues in the CDR3. The J segment lost 1 base and the V segment lost 3 bases, leaving 5 bases of the junction unmatched. CDR3 in DNA: TGCAGCGTTGAGGGACAGGAAAATGCCAAAAACATTCAGTACTTC. As protein: CSVEGQENAKNIQYF. Full variable domain (missing parts from reference TRBV29-1 and TRBJ2-4): SAVISQKPSRDICQRGTSLTIQCQVDSQVTMMFWYRQQPGQSLTLIATANQGSEATYESGFVIDKFPISRPNLTFSTLTVSNMSPEDSSIYLCSVEGQENAKNIQYFGAGTRLSVL.

The chain recombines TRBV7-1 with TRBJ2-6, with a possible D match to TRBD1 (5 bases). TRBV7-1 is treated as an ORF (open reading frame) with a function not yet certain. This CDR3 has 24 amino acids. Trimming cost V 3 bases and J 0 bases, with 33 bases left between them. CDR3 sequence: CASSSGLCRGTLGLLGSGANVLTF. In nucleotides, the CDR3 is TGTGCCAGCAGCTCCGGTTTATGTAGGGGAACTCTTGGGCTCTTGGGCTCTGGGGCCAACGTCCTGACTTTC.

V usage is TRBV4-3 and J usage is TRBJ2-7; 7 positions agree with TRBD2. This CDR3 contains 15 residues. The V gene's germline CDR1 is LGHNA and CDR2 YSLEER. The V gene end was trimmed by 0 bases and the J gene end by 2 bases; junction bases not matched to a gene: 4. CDR3 nucleotides: TGCGCCAGCAGCCAAGAGGCGGGAGCCCCCTACGAGCAGTACTTC. Translated: CASSQEAGAPYEQYF.

The CDR3, as DNA: TGCAGCTCCGGGACAGGGAACTATGGCTACACCTTC. Translation gives CSSGTGNYGYTF. The chain recombines TRBV29-1 with TRBJ1-2; the match to TRBD1 covers 9 bases. The V and J ends lost 8 bases and 2 bases, in that order; junction bases with no gene match: 3. The V gene's germline CDR1 is SQVTM and CDR2 ANQGSEA. CDR3 length: 12 amino acids.

The CDR3, as DNA: TGTGCCAGCAGCCCCTCTCGGGACAGGGCGGGCGAGCAGTTCTTC. Amino acids: CASSPSRDRAGEQFF. The rearrangement uses TRBV7-2 and TRBJ2-1, with 9 nucleotides matching TRBD1. The CDR3 is made up of 15 amino acids. The J segment lost 10 bases and the V segment lost 5 bases, leaving 12 bases of the junction unmatched. Germline V gene lookup returns CDR1 SGHTA and CDR2 FQGNSA.

There are many counts of this clonotype. CDR3: CASSLGLAGGPQQFF. CDR3 DNA sequence: TGTGCCAGCAGCCTCGGACTAGCGGGGGGGCCACAGCAGTTCTTC. This chain joins TRBV9 and TRBJ2-1, with 15 bases lining up with TRBD2. The CDR3 sequence is 15 residues long. V lost 4 bases and J lost 11; bases outside the gene matches: 7. Germline V gives CDR1 SGDLS, CDR2 YYNGEE.

Only one count was recorded for this clonotype. The V call is TRBV7-2, the J call TRBJ2-2; possibly TRBD1 for D (6 bases). Per germline, CDR1 SGHTA and CDR2 FQGNSA. Trimming took 4 bases from V and 4 from J, leaving 19 bases between them. This CDR3 comprises 17 residues. The CDR3 region is CASSSDVLGALTGELFF. In DNA form, the CDR3 reads TGTGCCAGCAGCTCCGACGTTTTGGGGGCGCTCACCGGGGAGCTGTTTTTT.

This chain links TRBV20-1 with TRBJ2-1; 7 bases align to TRBD2. The CDR3 length is 14 residues. Germline CDR1 and CDR2: DFQATT and SNEGSKA (reference sequence). Losses at the gene ends were 4 bases for V and 3 bases for J; bases not matched to a gene: 6. In DNA, the CDR3 is TGCAGTGCTACGACAGCGGGACTCTACAATGAGCAGTTCTTC. Translated, it gives CSATTAGLYNEQFF.

This chain links TRBV4-1 with TRBJ1-1; no reliable D call. Trimming removed 2 bases at V and 0 bases at J, with 13 bases between. The CDR3 loop spans 16 amino acids. Germline loops: CDR1 MGHRA, CDR2 YSYEKL. The CDR3 region has the DNA TGCGCCAGCAGCCAACTAGACAAGTTGTTGAACACTGAAGCTTTCTTT. Protein: CASSQLDKLLNTEAFF.